Given below is one T cell receptor (beta chain) in context. Antigen: not known. All of the isolated RNA was reverse transcribed, so expressed TCRB transcripts were sequenced. TCRdb keeps only in-frame clones here, not all; method: immunoSEQ multiplex PCR. The top ten clones hold under 0.04% of a sample with about 410,000 clones, roughly 13% of them seen once. Sorted cells reached over 95% purity in every population. The data are from a study of beta chain features in type 1 diabetes. Study-wide results and caveats: TCRB CDR3s from Type 1 diabetes patients were moderately but significantly shorter in all four CD4+ subsets. It was possible that PCR favored shorter templates, equally so in patients and controls.

V lost 1 base to trimming and J lost 7 bases, with 12 bases between them. The CDR3 covers 14 residues. CDR1 is SGHAT and CDR2 is FQNNGV in the germline V gene. The chain links TRBV11-2 to TRBJ2-3, with D possibly TRBD1 on 5 matching bases. Sequenced: naive CD4+ T cells from blood. The TCR comes from a man under 40 in good health. The CDR3 sequence is CASSLVWQGNTQYF. CDR3 coding DNA: TGTGCCAGCAGCTTAGTTTGGCAGGGAAATACGCAGTATTTT.